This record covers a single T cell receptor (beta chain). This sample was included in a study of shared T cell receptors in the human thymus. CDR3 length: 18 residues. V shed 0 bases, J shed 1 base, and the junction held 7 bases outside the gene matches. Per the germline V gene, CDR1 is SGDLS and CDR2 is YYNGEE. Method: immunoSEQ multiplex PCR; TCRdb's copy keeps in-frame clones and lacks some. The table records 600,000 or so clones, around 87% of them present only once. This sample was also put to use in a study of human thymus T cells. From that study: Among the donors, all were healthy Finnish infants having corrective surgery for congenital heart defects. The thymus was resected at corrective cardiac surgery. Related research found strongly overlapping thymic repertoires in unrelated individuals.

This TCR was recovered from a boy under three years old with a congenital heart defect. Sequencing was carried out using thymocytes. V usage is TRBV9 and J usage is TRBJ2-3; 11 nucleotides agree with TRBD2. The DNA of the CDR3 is TGTGCCAGCAGCGTAGCCACTGGACTAGCGGGCCGCACAGATACGCAGTATTTT. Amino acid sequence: CASSVATGLAGRTDTQYF.